These 27 T cell receptor beta chains originate from one sample sequenced in a study of shared clonotypes between healthy human individuals. This table comes from immunoSEQ multiplex PCR, and its TCRdb copy is limited to in-frame clones, with some not included. This sample has around 2.5 million clones, with 80% to 95% found just once. The source material was naive CD4+ T cells from PBMCs. Subset of the sample: CD45RA+ positively selected. All receptors come from a man between 18 and 35 years old in good health. Some clones in this sample may be carry-over from other donors' samples.

This chain links TRBV6-5 with TRBJ1-1, with no clear D. This CDR3 is built from 15 residues. Germline loops: CDR1 MNHEY, CDR2 SVGAGI. V was trimmed by 8 bases and J by 3 bases, leaving 19 bases between them. The CDR3 DNA reads as TGTGCCAGCCGATCCCCGGTCGGGGAGTACACTGAAGCTTTCTTT. It yields the protein CASRSPVGEYTEAFF.

Details on this clone: Other nucleotide sequences in the sample specify the same CDR3. The chain uses TRBV5-1 and TRBJ2-7, with 7 bases that match TRBD2. The germline CDR1 and CDR2 sequences are SGHRS and YFSETQ. This CDR3 contains 14 residues. V gave up 1 base and J gave up 0 bases; unmatched junction bases: 1. CDR3 nucleotide sequence: TGCGCCAGCAGCTTGTCTAGCGGCTCCTACGAGCAGTACTTC. Translating gives CASSLSSGSYEQYF.

This chain connects TRBV5-4 to TRBJ2-5, with TRBD2 identical over 9 bases. V shed 4 bases and J 1 base; nucleotides not matched to a gene: 11. The CDR3 is 17 amino acids. Germline values: CDR1 SGHNT, CDR2 YYREEE (reference sequence). The CDR3 DNA follows: TGTGCCAGCAGCCCGACTCCTTCGACTAGCGGCCAAGAGACCCAGTACTTC. Protein product: CASSPTPSTSGQETQYF.

This chain joins TRBV19 and TRBJ1-1; D call uncertain. The V end was cut by 9 bases, the J end by 6 bases, with 23 bases between. Germline assignment: CDR1 LNHDA and CDR2 SQIVND (reference sequence). CDR3 length: 15 amino acids. CDR3 sequence: CASARMSHLGPEAFF. As DNA, the CDR3 is TGTGCCAGCGCCCGGATGTCCCACCTCGGGCCTGAAGCTTTCTTT.

The rearrangement links TRBV5-6 to TRBJ2-3, with 14 bases identical to TRBD2. The CDR3 has 17 residues. The J segment lost 6 bases and the V segment lost 3 bases, leaving 9 bases of the junction unmatched. Germline CDR1 reads SGHDT; CDR2 reads YYEEEE. CDR3 loop: CASSSTRLAGGRDTQYF. The CDR3 DNA follows: TGTGCCAGCAGCTCTACCCGACTAGCGGGAGGGCGCGATACGCAGTATTTT. Full variable domain (rest looked up from reference TRBV5-6 and TRBJ2-3): DAGVTQSPTHLIKTRGQQVTLRCSPKSGHDTVSWYQQALGQGPQFIFQYYEEEERQRGNFPDRFSGHQFPNYSSELNVNALLLGDSALYLCASSSTRLAGGRDTQYFGPGTRLTVL.

The chain couples TRBV28 to TRBJ1-1, with D tentatively TRBD1 (5 bases). There are 12 residues in the CDR3. Trimming removed 7 bases from V and 13 bases from J, with 19 bases in between. The germline V gene encodes CDR1 MDHEN and CDR2 SYDVKM. This chain's CDR3 is CASTKGARECFF. Here the CDR3 DNA reads TGTGCCAGCACGAAAGGGGCCAGGGAGTGTTTCTTT.

The chain has TRBV2 and TRBJ1-2, with 8 bases fitting TRBD1. V lost 7 bases, J lost 5 bases, and 9 bases stayed unmatched. CDR3 length: 14 residues. From germline, CDR1 is SNHLY and CDR2 FYNNEI. The CDR3 here is CASKGDRNGYGYTF. CDR3 nucleotides: TGTGCCAGCAAGGGGGACAGGAACGGGTATGGCTACACCTTC.

CDR3 bases: TGCAGTGCCCTATCCCACGAGCAGTACTTC. Protein: CSALSHEQYF. J is TRBJ2-7 and V is TRBV20-1; D call uncertain. Germline V gene sequence: CDR1 DFQATT, CDR2 SNEGSKA (reference sequence). The CDR3 runs to 10 residues. Trimming took 6 bases from V and 5 from J, leaving 8 bases between them.

For this clone: The sample contains more than one DNA sequence encoding this CDR3. J is TRBJ2-3 and V is TRBV18; D perhaps matches TRBD1 (5 bases). The germline V gene encodes CDR1 KGHSH and CDR2 LQKENI. The V gene lost 5 bases and the J gene lost 3 bases, with 9 bases spanning the gap. This CDR3 contains 13 residues. This chain's CDR3 is CASSIQGTDTQYF. The DNA for the CDR3 is TGTGCCAGCTCAATCCAGGGTACAGATACGCAGTATTTT.

The rearrangement uses TRBV27 and TRBJ2-4, with D unresolved. The germline gives CDR1 MNHEY, CDR2 SMNVEV (reference sequence). The CDR3 has 14 amino acids. Deletions cut 0 bases from V and 6 bases from J, with 9 bases between. The CDR3, as DNA: TGTGCCAGCAGTTTATCGGTCTGGGGAAACATTCAGTACTTC. Residues: CASSLSVWGNIQYF.

Comments on this clone: The same CDR3 also results from other DNA sequences found in this sample. The chain links TRBV28 to TRBJ2-7, with no clear D. The CDR3 runs to 12 residues. V was clipped by 5 bases and J by 2 bases, with 7 bases between them. Germline assignment: CDR1 MDHEN and CDR2 SYDVKM. The CDR3 loop is CASSPPTYEQYF. The CDR3 DNA sequence: TGTGCCAGCAGTCCCCCTACCTACGAGCAGTACTTC.

The rearrangement links TRBV9 to TRBJ2-5, with D perhaps TRBD2 (6 bases). Trimming pared 4 bases from V and 7 bases from J, leaving 20 bases between. The CDR3 runs to 15 residues. Germline CDR1 SGDLS, CDR2 YYNGEE. CDR3 protein: CASSPIRGRGVTQYF. Written as DNA, the CDR3 is TGTGCCAGCAGCCCCATCCGGGGGAGAGGGGTGACCCAGTACTTC.

V is TRBV10-1 and J is TRBJ2-7; 11 bases are shared with TRBD2. The CDR3 sequence is 15 residues long. V was pared by 1 base and J by 6 bases, with 5 bases of the junction left unmatched. CDR1 and CDR2 from the germline V gene are WNHNN and SYGVQD (reference sequence). CDR3 region: CASSELAGGTSEQYF. Here the CDR3 DNA reads TGCGCCAGCAGTGAGTTAGCGGGAGGGACATCCGAGCAGTACTTC.

V gene TRBV30 combines with J gene TRBJ2-1; 9 positions agree with TRBD2. The length of the CDR3 is 15 residues. V lost 7 bases to trimming and J lost 0 bases; unmatched junction nucleotides: 7. Per the germline V gene, CDR1 is GTSNPN and CDR2 is SVGIG (reference sequence). The CDR3 DNA reads as TGTGCCTCCGCCCAGCGGGAGGTCTCCTACAATGAGCAGTTCTTC. It specifies CASAQREVSYNEQFF.

The chain joins TRBV7-2 to TRBJ2-3; D remains ambiguous. CDR1 and CDR2 from the germline V gene are SGHTA and FQGNSA. Trimming pared 4 bases from V and 0 bases from J, leaving 5 bases between. The CDR3 consists of 13 residues. CDR3 in amino acids: CASSSLSTDTQYF. The CDR3 coding sequence is TGTGCCAGCAGCTCCCTTAGCACAGATACGCAGTATTTT.

CDR3 protein: CSARQAEGNTIYF. The CDR3 DNA sequence: TGCAGCGCCAGACAGGCAGAGGGAAACACCATATATTTT. The chain carries TRBV29-1 and TRBJ1-3, with D possibly matching TRBD1 (6 bases). Deletions cut 7 bases from V and 4 bases from J, with 14 bases between. The CDR3 is 13 amino acids. Germline V lookup: CDR1 SQVTM, CDR2 ANQGSEA.

The chain is built from TRBV6-6 and TRBJ2-7, with TRBD1 matching 9 bases. V trimming: 7 bases; J trimming: 4 bases; junction bases outside the gene matches: 8. The CDR3 consists of 14 residues. Germline V lookup: CDR1 MNHNY, CDR2 SVGAGI (reference sequence). CDR3 protein: CASTTGTGLYEQYF. The CDR3 nucleotides are TGTGCCAGCACTACCGGGACAGGGTTATACGAGCAGTACTTC.

This rearrangement joins TRBV9 to TRBJ2-2; 10 positions agree with TRBD2. Per the germline V gene, CDR1 is SGDLS and CDR2 is YYNGEE. The CDR3 consists of 19 residues. Trimming at V came to 3 bases and at J to 5 bases, leaving 16 bases not matched to a gene. CDR3: CASSAAPSGSTPGTGELFF. The DNA of the CDR3 is TGTGCCAGCAGCGCAGCACCTAGCGGGAGTACTCCGGGGACCGGGGAGCTGTTTTTT.

V gene TRBV21-1 combines with J gene TRBJ2-2. TRBV21-1 is marked as a pseudogene. The CDR3 is made up of 15 amino acids. Written as DNA, the CDR3 is TGTGCCAGCAGCAAAGTTGTGGGGTTGGGCGGGGAGCTGTTTTTT. Amino acids: CASSKVVGLGGELFF.

This chain joins TRBV11-3 and TRBJ2-1; D is possibly TRBD2 (5 bases). The CDR3 is 15 residues long. CDR1 and CDR2 (germline): SGHNT, YENEEA. Trimming took off 0 bases at V and 2 bases at J, with 8 bases between the two ends. CDR3 protein: CASSLDGVTYNEQFF. CDR3 nucleotide sequence: TGTGCCAGCAGCTTAGACGGGGTGACCTACAATGAGCAGTTCTTC.

The chain has TRBV7-9 and TRBJ2-1; perhaps TRBD2 as D (6 bases). The CDR3 loop spans 15 amino acids. Germline-derived CDR1 and CDR2 are SEHNR and FQNEAQ (reference sequence). V was clipped by 3 bases and J by 3 bases, with 12 bases between them. CDR3 residues: CASSLGGVHYNEQFF. The CDR3 coding sequence is TGTGCCAGCAGCTTGGGAGGCGTCCACTACAATGAGCAGTTCTTC.

The chain carries TRBV27 and TRBJ1-1; D gene ambiguous. CDR1 MNHEY and CDR2 SMNVEV come from the germline V gene (reference sequence). The CDR3 has 13 residues. V dropped 2 bases and J dropped 5 bases, with 9 bases sitting between them. The CDR3 nucleotides read TGTGCCAGCAGTTTACGTCGGTTGACTGAAGCTTTCTTT. Translation: CASSLRRLTEAFF.

The J gene is TRBJ2-5, the V gene TRBV6-1; no firm D call. Trimming took 3 bases from V and 0 from J, leaving 14 bases between them. The germline CDR1 and CDR2 sequences are MNHNS and SASEGT. The CDR3 sequence is 16 residues long. CDR3 amino acids: CASSDIERRYQETQYF. DNA for the CDR3: TGTGCCAGCAGTGATATCGAGCGAAGGTACCAAGAGACCCAGTACTTC.

In DNA, the CDR3 is TGTGCCAGCAAGCAGGGGGGGGCTGAAGCTTTCTTT. Encoded protein: CASKQGGAEAFF. The J gene is TRBJ1-1, the V gene TRBV27; 7 bases are a match to TRBD1. This CDR3 has 12 amino acids. The V gene end was trimmed by 7 bases and the J gene end by 6 bases; junction bases not matched to a gene: 5. CDR1 is MNHEY and CDR2 is SMNVEV in the germline V gene (reference sequence).

This clone occurred a few times. This rearrangement joins TRBV5-1 to TRBJ1-1; D remains ambiguous. Germline V CDR1 and CDR2: SGHRS, YFSETQ. This CDR3 comprises 16 residues. V gave up 0 bases and J gave up 1 base, with 13 bases separating them. CDR3 protein: CASSLVSGRGNTEAFF. The CDR3 DNA is TGCGCCAGCAGCTTGGTATCCGGACGGGGGAACACTGAAGCTTTCTTT.

The V gene is TRBV10-3, the J gene TRBJ1-3; 10 nucleotides match TRBD1. The CDR3 runs to 15 residues. The germline V gene encodes CDR1 ENHRY and CDR2 SYGVKD. The ends lost 6 bases at V and 1 base at J; junction bases unmatched: 3. Here the CDR3 DNA reads TGTGCCATCAGGACAGGGGGCTTTTCTGGAAACACCATATATTTT. This codes for CAIRTGGFSGNTIYF.

The chain combines TRBV7-8 with TRBJ1-2, with 9 nucleotides matching TRBD1. The CDR3 sequence is 16 residues long. Per germline, CDR1 SGHVS and CDR2 FQNEAQ. With V trimmed by 1 base and J by 1 base, 4 bases remained unmatched. The CDR3 loop reads CASSLERTGVNYGYTF. The CDR3 DNA sequence: TGTGCCAGCAGCTTAGAAAGGACAGGGGTTAACTATGGCTACACCTTC.